The source of this T cell receptor (beta chain) is a study of cytomegalovirus exposure and HLA in healthy donors. Findings and caveats of the study: It was about 150 TCR beta chains that were listed as cytomegalovirus-associated. Accounts indicate the classifier identified cytomegalovirus status with strong specificity and sensitivity. Among TCR sequences, most were rare, though some public TCRs appeared in many donors.

The donors were part of the validation cohort, which consisted of under 150 subjects and was separate from the first cohort of around 620 subjects. For this clone: The target antigen is unknown.

V lost 0 bases and J 7 bases, leaving 21 bases between the germline ends. CDR3 length: 17 residues. In germline, CDR1 is LNHNV, CDR2 YYDKDF (reference sequence). TCRdb keeps only in-frame clones here, not all; method: immunoSEQ multiplex PCR. The sample yields about 240,000 clones, more than 75% seen once. The specimen sequenced was PBMCs. The J gene is TRBJ1-2, the V gene TRBV15; tentative D call: TRBD1 (5 bases). The sequence was collected from a woman in her 30s in good health and CMV-seropositive. CDR3 coding DNA: TGTGCCACCAGCAGAGAAGGACACCTCCGCTCGGAGTTTGGCTACACCTTC. Residues: CATSREGHLRSEFGYTF.